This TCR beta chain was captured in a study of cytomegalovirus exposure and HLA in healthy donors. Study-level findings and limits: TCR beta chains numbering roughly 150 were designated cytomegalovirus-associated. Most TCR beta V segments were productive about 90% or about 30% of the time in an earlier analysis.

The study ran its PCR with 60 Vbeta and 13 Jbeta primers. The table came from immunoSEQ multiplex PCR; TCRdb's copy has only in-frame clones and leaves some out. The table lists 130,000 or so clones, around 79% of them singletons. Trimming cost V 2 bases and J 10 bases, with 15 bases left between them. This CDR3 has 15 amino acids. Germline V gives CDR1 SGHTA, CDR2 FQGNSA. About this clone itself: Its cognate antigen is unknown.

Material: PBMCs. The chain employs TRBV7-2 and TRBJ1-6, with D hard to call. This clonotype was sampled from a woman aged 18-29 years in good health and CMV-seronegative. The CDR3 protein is CASSLHPSRESPLHF. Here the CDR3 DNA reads TGTGCCAGCAGCTTACACCCATCCCGGGAATCACCCCTCCACTTT.